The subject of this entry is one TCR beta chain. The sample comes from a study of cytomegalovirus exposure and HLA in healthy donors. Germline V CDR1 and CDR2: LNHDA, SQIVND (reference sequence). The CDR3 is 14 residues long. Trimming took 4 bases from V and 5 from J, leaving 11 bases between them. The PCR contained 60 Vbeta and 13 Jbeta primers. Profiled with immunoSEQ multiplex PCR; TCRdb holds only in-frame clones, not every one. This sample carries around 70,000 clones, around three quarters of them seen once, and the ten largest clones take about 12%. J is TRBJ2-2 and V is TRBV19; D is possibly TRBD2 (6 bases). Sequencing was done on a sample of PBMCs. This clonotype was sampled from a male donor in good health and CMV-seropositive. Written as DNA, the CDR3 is TGTGCCAGTAGTACGGGGGTTGAAACCGGGGAGCTGTTTTTT. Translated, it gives CASSTGVETGELFF.